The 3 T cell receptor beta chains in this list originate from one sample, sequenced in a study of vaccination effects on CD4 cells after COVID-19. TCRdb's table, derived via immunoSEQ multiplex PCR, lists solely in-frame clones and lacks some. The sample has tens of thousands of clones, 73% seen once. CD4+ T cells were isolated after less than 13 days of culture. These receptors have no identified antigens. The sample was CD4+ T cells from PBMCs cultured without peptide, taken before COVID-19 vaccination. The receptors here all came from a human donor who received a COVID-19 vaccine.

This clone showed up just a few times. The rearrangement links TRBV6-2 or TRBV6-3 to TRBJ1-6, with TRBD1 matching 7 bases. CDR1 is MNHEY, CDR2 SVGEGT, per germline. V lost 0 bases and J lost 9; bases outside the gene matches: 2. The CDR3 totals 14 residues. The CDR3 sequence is CASSYSTGSSPLHF. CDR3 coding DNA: TGTGCCAGCAGTTACTCGACAGGGAGTTCACCCCTCCACTTT.

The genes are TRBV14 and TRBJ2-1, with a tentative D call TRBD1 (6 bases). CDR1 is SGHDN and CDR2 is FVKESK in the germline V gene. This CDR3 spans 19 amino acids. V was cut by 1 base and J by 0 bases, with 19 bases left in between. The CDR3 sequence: CASSQVGQGLPSSYNEQFF. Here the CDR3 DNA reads TGTGCCAGCAGCCAAGTAGGCCAGGGGCTCCCGAGCTCCTACAATGAGCAGTTCTTC. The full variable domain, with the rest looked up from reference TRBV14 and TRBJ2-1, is EAGVTQFPSHSVIEKGQTVTLRCDPISGHDNLYWYRRVMGKEIKFLLHFVKESKQDESGMPNNRFLAERTGGTYSTLKVQPAELEDSGVYFCASSQVGQGLPSSYNEQFFGPGTRLTVL.

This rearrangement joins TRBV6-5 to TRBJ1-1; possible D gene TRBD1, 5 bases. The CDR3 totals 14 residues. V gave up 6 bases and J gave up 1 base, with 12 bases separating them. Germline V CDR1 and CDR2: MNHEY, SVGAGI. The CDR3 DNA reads TGTGCCAGCAGCCTCAGTGGGGGGAACACTGAAGCTTTCTTT. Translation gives CASSLSGGNTEAFF.